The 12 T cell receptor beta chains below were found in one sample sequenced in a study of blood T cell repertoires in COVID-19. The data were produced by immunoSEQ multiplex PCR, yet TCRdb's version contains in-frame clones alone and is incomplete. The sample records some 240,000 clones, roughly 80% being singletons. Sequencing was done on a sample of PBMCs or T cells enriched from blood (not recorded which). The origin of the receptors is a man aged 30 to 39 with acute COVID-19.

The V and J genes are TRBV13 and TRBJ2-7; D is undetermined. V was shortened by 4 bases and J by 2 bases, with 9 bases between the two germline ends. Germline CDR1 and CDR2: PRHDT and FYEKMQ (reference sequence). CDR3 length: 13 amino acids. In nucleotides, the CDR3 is TGTGCCAGCAGCTGGGCCCACACCTACGAGCAGTACGTC. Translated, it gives CASSWAHTYEQYV.

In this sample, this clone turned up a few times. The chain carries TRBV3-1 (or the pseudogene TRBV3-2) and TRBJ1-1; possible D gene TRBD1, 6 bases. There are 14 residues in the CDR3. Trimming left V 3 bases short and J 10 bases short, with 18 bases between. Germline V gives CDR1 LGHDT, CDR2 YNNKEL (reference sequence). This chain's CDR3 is CASSQAGTLAGAFF. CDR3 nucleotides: TGTGCCAGCAGCCAGGCCGGGACATTGGCCGGAGCTTTCTTT.

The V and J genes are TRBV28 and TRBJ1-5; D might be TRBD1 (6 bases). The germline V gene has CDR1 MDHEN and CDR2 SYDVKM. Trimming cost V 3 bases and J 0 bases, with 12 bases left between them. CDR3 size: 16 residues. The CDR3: CASSFSGQPSNQPQHF. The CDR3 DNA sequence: TGTGCCAGCAGTTTCTCCGGACAGCCTAGCAATCAGCCCCAGCATTTT.

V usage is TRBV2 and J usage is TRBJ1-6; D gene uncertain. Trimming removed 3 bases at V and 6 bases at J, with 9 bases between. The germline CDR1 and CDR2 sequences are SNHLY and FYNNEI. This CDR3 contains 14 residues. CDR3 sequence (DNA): TGTGCCAGCAGTGAGGGGAGCGGTAATTCACCCCTCCACTTT. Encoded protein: CASSEGSGNSPLHF.

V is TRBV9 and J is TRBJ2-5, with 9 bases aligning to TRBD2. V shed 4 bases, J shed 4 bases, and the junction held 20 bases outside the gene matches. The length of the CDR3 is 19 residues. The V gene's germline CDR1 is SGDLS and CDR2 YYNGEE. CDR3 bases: TGTGCCAGCAGCCCCCTTACTTGGGCGGGAGGGCCAGGCGGAGAGACCCAGTACTTC. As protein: CASSPLTWAGGPGGETQYF.

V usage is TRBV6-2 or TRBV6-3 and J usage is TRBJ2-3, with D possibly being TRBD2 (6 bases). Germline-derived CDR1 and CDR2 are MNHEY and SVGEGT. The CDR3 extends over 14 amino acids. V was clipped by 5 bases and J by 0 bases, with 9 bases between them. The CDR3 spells CASSAGLSTDTQYF. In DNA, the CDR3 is TGTGCCAGCAGTGCAGGACTAAGCACAGATACGCAGTATTTT.

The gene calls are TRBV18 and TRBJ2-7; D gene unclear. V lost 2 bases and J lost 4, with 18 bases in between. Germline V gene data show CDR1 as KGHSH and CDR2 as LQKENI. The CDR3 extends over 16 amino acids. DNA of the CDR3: TGTGCCAGCTCACCATCCCTATCGGGTGATAGGTACGAGCAGTACGTC. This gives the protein CASSPSLSGDRYEQYV.

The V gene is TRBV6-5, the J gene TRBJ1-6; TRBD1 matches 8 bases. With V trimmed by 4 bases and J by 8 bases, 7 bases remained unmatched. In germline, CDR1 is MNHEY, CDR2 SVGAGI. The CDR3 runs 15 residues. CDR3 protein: CASSSPTGVDSPLHF. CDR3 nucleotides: TGTGCCAGCAGTTCCCCGACAGGGGTTGATTCACCCCTCCACTTT.

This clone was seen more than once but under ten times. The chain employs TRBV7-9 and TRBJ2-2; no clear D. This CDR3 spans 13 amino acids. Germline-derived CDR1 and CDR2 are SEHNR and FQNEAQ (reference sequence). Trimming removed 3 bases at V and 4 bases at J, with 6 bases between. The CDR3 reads CASSLTGTGELFF. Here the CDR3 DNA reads TGTGCCAGCAGCTTGACGGGCACCGGGGAGCTGTTTTTT.

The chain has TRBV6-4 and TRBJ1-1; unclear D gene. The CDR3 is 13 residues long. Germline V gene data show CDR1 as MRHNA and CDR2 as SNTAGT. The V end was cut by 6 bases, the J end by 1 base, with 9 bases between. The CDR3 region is CASSIGGNTEAFF. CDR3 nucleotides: TGTGCCAGCAGCATAGGCGGGAACACTGAAGCTTTCTTT.

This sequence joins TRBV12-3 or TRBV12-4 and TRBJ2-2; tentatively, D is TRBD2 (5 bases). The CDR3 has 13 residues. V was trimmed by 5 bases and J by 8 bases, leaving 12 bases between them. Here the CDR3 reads CASSPGVTGELFF. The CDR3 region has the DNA TGTGCCAGCAGTCCCGGGGTAACTGGGGAGCTGTTTTTT.

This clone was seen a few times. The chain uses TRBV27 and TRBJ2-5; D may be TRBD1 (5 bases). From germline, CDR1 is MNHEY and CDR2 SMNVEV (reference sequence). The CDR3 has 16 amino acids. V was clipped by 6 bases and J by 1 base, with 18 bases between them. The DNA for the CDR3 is TGTGCCAGCAGCCCTAAGGGGCCCGGTAGCCAAGAGACCCAGTACTTC. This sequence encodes CASSPKGPGSQETQYF.